This T cell receptor beta chain is from a study of T cell repertoires in cytomegalovirus infection. The wider study: The public TCR beta signatures pointed to both CMV infection and matching HLA type.

CDR1 is SNHLY and CDR2 is FYNNEI in the germline V gene. This CDR3 comprises 14 residues. V lost 8 bases to trimming and J lost 5 bases; unmatched junction nucleotides: 8. TCRdb re-called the reads through MiXCR, storing one row per CDR3 protein. The table lists around 300,000 distinct CDR3 sequences, more than 20% of them singletons. This TCR derives from a human donor in good health (CMV status not recorded). Some clones in this sample may be carry-over from other donors' samples. Sequencing input: PBMCs. The chain has TRBV2 and TRBJ2-3, with 9 bases aligning to TRBD1. CDR3 protein: CASARDRVGDTQYF. Written as DNA, the CDR3 is TGTGCCAGCGCCCGGGACAGGGTGGGAGATACGCAGTATTTT. Full variable domain (remainder filled in from reference TRBV2 and TRBJ2-3): EPEVTQTPSHQVTQMGQEVILRCVPISNHLYFYWYRQILGQKVEFLVSFYNNEISEKSEIFDDQFSVERPDGSNFTLKIRSTKLEDSAMYFCASARDRVGDTQYFGPGTRLTVL.